This TCR beta chain is drawn from a study of blood T cell repertoires in COVID-19. Study details: T cells, B-cell-depleted T cells, or PBMCs supplied cDNA or gDNA.

Data came from immunoSEQ multiplex PCR; TCRdb stores just in-frame clones and leaves some out. Of approximately 31,000 clones detected, 70% to 90% appear once; the ten largest clones hold more than 7.5%. V was shortened by 8 bases and J by 1 base, with 9 bases between the two germline ends. CDR3 length: 12 residues. Germline loops: CDR1 SNHLY, CDR2 FYNNEI. The specimen sequenced was peripheral blood. This TCR was recovered from a man aged 80 or over with active COVID-19. This rearrangement joins TRBV2 to TRBJ2-7, with no clear D. CDR3 amino acids: CASDAESYEQYF. CDR3 sequence (DNA): TGTGCCAGCGATGCAGAATCCTACGAGCAGTACTTC.